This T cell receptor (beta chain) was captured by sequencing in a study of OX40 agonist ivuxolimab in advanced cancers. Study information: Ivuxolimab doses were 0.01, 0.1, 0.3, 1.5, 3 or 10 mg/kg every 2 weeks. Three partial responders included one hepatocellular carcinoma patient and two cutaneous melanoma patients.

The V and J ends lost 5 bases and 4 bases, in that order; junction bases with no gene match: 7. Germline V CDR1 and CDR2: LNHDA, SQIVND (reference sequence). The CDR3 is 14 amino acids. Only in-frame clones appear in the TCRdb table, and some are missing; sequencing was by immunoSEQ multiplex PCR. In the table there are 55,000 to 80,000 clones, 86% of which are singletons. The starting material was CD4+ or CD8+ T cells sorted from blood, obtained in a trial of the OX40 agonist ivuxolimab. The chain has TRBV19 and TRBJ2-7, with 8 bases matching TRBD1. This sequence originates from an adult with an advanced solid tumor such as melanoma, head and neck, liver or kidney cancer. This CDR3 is CASSFGQGGYEQYF. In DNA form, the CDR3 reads TGTGCCAGTAGTTTCGGACAGGGCGGTTACGAGCAGTACTTC.